The 12 T cell receptor beta chains given below trace back to one sample, sequenced in a study of early T cells in non-severe SARS-CoV-2 infection. TCRdb processed the 5' RACE reads anew with MiXCR; each CDR3 protein has one entry. Of 69,000 or so distinct CDR3 sequences listed, about 9.4% were seen once; the top ten hold 5.9%. Material for sequencing was whole blood. The receptors were sampled from an adult who was a healthcare worker with PCR-confirmed SARS-CoV-2 infection or an uninfected control (not recorded which).

Ten or more counts support this clonotype. The rearrangement links TRBV24-1 to TRBJ2-1, with 9 bases aligning to TRBD1. The J segment lost 1 base and the V segment lost 4 bases, leaving 7 bases of the junction unmatched. Germline V gives CDR1 KGHDR, CDR2 SFDVKD. The CDR3 is made up of 17 amino acids. Here the CDR3 reads CATSDQTDRGSYNEQFF. In nucleotides, the CDR3 is TGTGCCACCAGTGACCAAACGGACAGGGGTTCCTACAATGAGCAGTTCTTC.

The sample holds many counts of this clonotype. V gene TRBV6-2 or TRBV6-3 combines with J gene TRBJ2-5, with TRBD2 identical over 7 bases. After removal of 0 bases from V and 2 bases from J, the junction contained 6 bases not matched to a gene. CDR1 and CDR2 from the germline V gene are MNHEY and SVGEGT. CDR3 length equals 16 residues. The CDR3 nucleotides are TGTGCCAGCAGTTACTCTATGGCTAGCGGACAAGAGACCCAGTACTTC. Protein product: CASSYSMASGQETQYF.

This clonotype showed up many times. The chain has TRBV11-2 and TRBJ1-2; 7 bases align to TRBD1. The V gene's germline CDR1 is SGHAT and CDR2 FQNNGV. This CDR3 comprises 18 residues. V lost 4 bases to trimming and J lost 4 bases; unmatched junction nucleotides: 18. The DNA of the CDR3 is TGTGCCAGCAGCTCACTGAGGGCCAGACAGGGTCATTTCTATGGCTACACCTTC. The encoded protein is CASSSLRARQGHFYGYTF.

A few counts support this clonotype. V gene TRBV6-1 combines with J gene TRBJ1-5, with 9 bases matching TRBD1. The J segment lost 5 bases and the V segment lost 4 bases, leaving 3 bases of the junction unmatched. Germline CDR1 MNHNS, CDR2 SASEGT. The CDR3 length is 14 residues. The CDR3 DNA reads TGTGCCAGCAGTGGCCGGGACAGGGATCAGCCCCAGCATTTT. Its protein is CASSGRDRDQPQHF.

In this sample, this clonotype turned up a few times. The V call is TRBV30, the J call TRBJ2-2; possibly TRBD1 for D (5 bases). Germline CDR1 reads GTSNPN; CDR2 reads SVGIG (reference sequence). V was trimmed by 1 base and J by 13 bases, leaving 13 bases between them. The CDR3 covers 12 residues. The CDR3 DNA reads as TGTGCCTGGAGTGCCGCCCCCCAGGGGCTGTTTTTT. It encodes CAWSAAPQGLFF.

The rearrangement uses TRBV5-8 and TRBJ2-3; D is possibly TRBD2 (5 bases). Germline CDR1 SGHTS, CDR2 YDEGEE. The length of the CDR3 is 16 residues. The V and J ends lost 0 bases and 0 bases respectively, with 11 bases between them. The CDR3 sequence: CASSLGRTFSTDTQYF. CDR3 bases: TGTGCCAGCAGCTTGGGACGGACTTTTAGCACAGATACGCAGTATTTT.

Ten or more counts support this clonotype. This chain connects TRBV7-3 to TRBJ2-3; TRBD2 might be the D (6 bases). This CDR3 has 14 amino acids. Trimming left V 5 bases short and J 3 bases short, with 12 bases between. CDR1 is SGHTA, CDR2 FQGTGA, per germline. The CDR3 region has the DNA TGTGCCAGCAGCCCCGGTGGGAGGACAGATACGCAGTATTTT. It encodes CASSPGGRTDTQYF.

J is TRBJ1-4 and V is TRBV14; the match to TRBD1 covers 8 bases. Germline-derived CDR1 and CDR2 are SGHDN and FVKESK. The CDR3 extends over 16 amino acids. After removal of 0 bases from V and 4 bases from J, the junction contained 4 bases not matched to a gene. The CDR3 DNA reads as TGTGCCAGCAGCCAAGATTCCGGACAGGGTAATGAAAAACTGTTTTTT. Its translation is CASSQDSGQGNEKLFF.

This clonotype was detected ten times or more. The chain uses TRBV20-1 and TRBJ2-5; unclear D gene. The CDR3 is 17 residues long. CDR1 is DFQATT, CDR2 SNEGSKA, per germline (reference sequence). Trimming left V 2 bases short and J 2 bases short, with 21 bases between. The CDR3 coding sequence is TGCAGTGCTAGACGCACAGATCGAGTAGCAGCACAAGAGACCCAGTACTTC. Residues: CSARRTDRVAAQETQYF.

At least ten counts were recorded for this clonotype. The genes are TRBV5-8 and TRBJ1-5; D is unclear. The germline V and J ends were trimmed by 0 bases and 0 bases, with 13 bases remaining between them. Germline-derived CDR1 and CDR2 are SGHTS and YDEGEE. The CDR3 covers 17 residues. CDR3 nucleotides: TGTGCCAGCAGCTTGGCGCTACCGACCCCTAGCAATCAGCCCCAGCATTTT. This encodes CASSLALPTPSNQPQHF.

This clonotype has ten or more counts. The chain couples TRBV4-2 to TRBJ2-1; 7 positions match TRBD2. The CDR3 has 18 residues. Trimming at V came to 2 bases and at J to 6 bases, leaving 16 bases not matched to a gene. Germline V CDR1 and CDR2: LGHNA, YNFKEQ. The CDR3 nucleotides read TGTGCCAGCAGCCAAACCCTCCCTAGCCTAGCGGCCCTCAATGAGCAGTTCTTC. Protein sequence: CASSQTLPSLAALNEQFF.

This clonotype was observed a few times. The chain recombines TRBV12-3 or TRBV12-4 with TRBJ1-6; 7 bases agree with TRBD1. V lost 6 bases to trimming and J lost 9 bases; unmatched junction nucleotides: 8. The CDR3 extends over 14 amino acids. This chain's CDR3 is CASSPTGEVSPLHF. The CDR3 region has the DNA TGTGCCAGCAGCCCCACAGGGGAGGTTTCACCCCTCCACTTT.